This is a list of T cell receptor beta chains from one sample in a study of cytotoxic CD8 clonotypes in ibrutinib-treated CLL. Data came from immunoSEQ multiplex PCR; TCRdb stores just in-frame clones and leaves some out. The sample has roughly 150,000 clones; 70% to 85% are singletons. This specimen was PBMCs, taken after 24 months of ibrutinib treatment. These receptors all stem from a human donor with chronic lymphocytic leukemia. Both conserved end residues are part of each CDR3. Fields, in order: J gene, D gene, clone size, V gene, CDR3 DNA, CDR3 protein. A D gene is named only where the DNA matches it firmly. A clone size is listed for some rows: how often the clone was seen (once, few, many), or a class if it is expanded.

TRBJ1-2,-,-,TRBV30,TGTGCCTGGAGTGTACTTCGTGCAGGGAGTGGCTACACCTTC,CAWSVLRAGSGYTF
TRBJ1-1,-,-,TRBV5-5,TGTGCCAGCAGCCCGCACCCGCCCGAATCGAAGGTCTTT,CASSPHPPESKVF
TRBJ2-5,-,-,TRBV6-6,TGTGCCAGCAGTGCCCTCCAGATCCAAGAGACCCAGTACTTC,CASSALQIQETQYF
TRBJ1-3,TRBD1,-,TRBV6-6,TGTGCCAGCAGTTGGGGACAGGGGGCGTCTGGAAACACCATATATTTT,CASSWGQGASGNTIYF
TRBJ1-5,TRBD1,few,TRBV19,TGTGCCAGTAGGGTCACGACAGGGGGTAGCAATCAGCCCCAGCATTTT,CASRVTTGGSNQPQHF
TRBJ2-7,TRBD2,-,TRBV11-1,TGTGCCAGCAGCCCTCAAACTAGCGGGATCTTCTACGAGCAGTACTTC,CASSPQTSGIFYEQYF
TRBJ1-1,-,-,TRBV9,TGTGCCAGCAGCGTACACGAGGGCACTGAAGCTTTCTTT,CASSVHEGTEAFF
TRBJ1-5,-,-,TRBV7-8,TGTGCCAGCAGCCCACGGGGAGGAAGCAATCAGCCCCAGCATTTT,CASSPRGGSNQPQHF
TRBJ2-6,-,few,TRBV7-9,TGTGCCAGCAGCCTAGTACAGCGGCTATCGGGGGCCAACGTCCTGACTTTC,CASSLVQRLSGANVLTF
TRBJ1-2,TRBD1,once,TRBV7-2,TGTGCCAGCAGCTTAGTTAGCAGGGGGCTGTACGGCTACACCTTC,CASSLVSRGLYGYTF
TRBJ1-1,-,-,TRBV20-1,TGCAGTGCCTACCCCGGGACTGAAGCTTTCTTT,CSAYPGTEAFF
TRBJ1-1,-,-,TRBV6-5,TGTGCCAGCCGAGAGACCGGGACAAAAGCTTTCTTT,CASRETGTKAFF
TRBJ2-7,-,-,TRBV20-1,TGCAGTGCGTTACAGGCTTACGAGCAGTACTTC,CSALQAYEQYF
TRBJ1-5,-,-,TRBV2,TGTGCCAGCAGCGACGGGGGGAGGAGCAATCAGCCCCAGCATTTT,CASSDGGRSNQPQHF
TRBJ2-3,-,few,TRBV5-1,TGCGCCAGCAGCTTGTTCAGGGGTGCAGATACGCAGTATTTT,CASSLFRGADTQYF
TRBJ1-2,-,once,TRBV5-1,TGCGCCAGCAGCGTTCAGCGAAACTATGGCTACACCTTC,CASSVQRNYGYTF
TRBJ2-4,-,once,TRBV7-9,TGTGCCAGCAGGCCGGCAGGGGAGGGCATTCAGTACTTC,CASRPAGEGIQYF